What follows are 6 T cell receptor beta chains derived from one specimen sequenced in a study of blood T cell repertoires in COVID-19. Sequencing was performed with immunoSEQ multiplex PCR; in TCRdb, only in-frame clones are kept and a portion is missing. Among tens of thousands of clones listed, approximately 90% were seen once. The sample comprised peripheral blood. The receptors originated from a human donor with active COVID-19. The donor label of this sample is uncertain.

The V call is TRBV11-3, the J call TRBJ2-3, with TRBD2 matching 10 bases. The trim removed 3 bases at V and 3 bases at J, leaving 6 bases unmatched. The CDR3 sequence is 16 residues long. The germline V gene has CDR1 SGHNT and CDR2 YENEEA. The CDR3 DNA follows: TGTGCCAGCAGCTTCTCAGCGGGAGGGTGGACAGATACGCAGTATTTT. As protein: CASSFSAGGWTDTQYF.

The genes are TRBV30 and TRBJ1-1; 7 bases map to TRBD1. The CDR3 is 13 residues long. Germline V CDR1 and CDR2: GTSNPN, SVGIG (reference sequence). After removal of 1 base from V and 5 bases from J, the junction contained 4 bases not matched to a gene. The chain's CDR3 is CAWSGQGGTEAFF. As DNA, the CDR3 is TGTGCCTGGAGTGGACAGGGAGGAACTGAAGCTTTCTTT.

The chain is built from TRBV6-1 and TRBJ2-2; D gene unclear. This CDR3 has 11 residues. Germline lookup yields CDR1 MNHNS and CDR2 SASEGT. Trimming stripped 5 bases from V and 8 bases from J, with 6 bases between. CDR3 DNA sequence: TGTGCCAGCAGTTCCGCGGGGGAGCTGTTTTTT. Its protein product is CASSSAGELFF.

The V and J genes are TRBV7-9 and TRBJ2-5; maybe TRBD1 (6 bases). Trimming left V 6 bases short and J 1 base short, with 6 bases between. The germline CDR1 and CDR2 sequences are SEHNR and FQNEAQ (reference sequence). This CDR3 is 12 amino acids long. The CDR3 coding sequence is TGTGCCAGCAGACAGGGCCAAGAGACCCAGTACTTC. Translation: CASRQGQETQYF.

This chain connects TRBV19 to TRBJ2-3; 10 bases align to TRBD2. Germline CDR1 is LNHDA and CDR2 is SQIVND (reference sequence). The CDR3 spans 16 residues. V lost 5 bases, J lost 2 bases, and 7 bases stayed unmatched. The chain's CDR3 is CASSRGSGRPTDTQYF. The CDR3 nucleotides are TGTGCCAGTAGTCGTGGTAGCGGGAGGCCCACAGATACGCAGTATTTT.

The rearrangement links TRBV6-1 to TRBJ1-1, with D unclear. There are 13 residues in the CDR3. The germline V and J ends were trimmed by 1 base and 0 bases, with 3 bases remaining between them. Germline CDR1 is MNHNS and CDR2 is SASEGT. In nucleotides, the CDR3 is TGTGCCAGCAGTGAAGTATTGAACACTGAAGCTTTCTTT. Translation: CASSEVLNTEAFF.